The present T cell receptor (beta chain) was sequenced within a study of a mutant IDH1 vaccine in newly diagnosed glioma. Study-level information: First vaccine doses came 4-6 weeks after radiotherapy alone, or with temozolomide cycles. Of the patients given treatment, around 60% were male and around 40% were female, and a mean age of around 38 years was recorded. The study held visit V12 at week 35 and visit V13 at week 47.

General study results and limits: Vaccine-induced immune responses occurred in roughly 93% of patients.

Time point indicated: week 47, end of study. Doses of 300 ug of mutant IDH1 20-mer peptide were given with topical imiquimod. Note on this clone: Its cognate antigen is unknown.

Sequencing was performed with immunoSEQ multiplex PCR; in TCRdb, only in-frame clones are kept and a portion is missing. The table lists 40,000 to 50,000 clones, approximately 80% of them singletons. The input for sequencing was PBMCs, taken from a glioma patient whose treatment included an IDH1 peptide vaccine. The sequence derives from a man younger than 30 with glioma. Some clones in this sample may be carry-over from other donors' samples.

CDR3 bases: TGCGCCAGCAGCCCCAGCGGGAAGGCCGAGGGTGAGCAGTTCTTC. It specifies CASSPSGKAEGEQFF. This chain joins TRBV5-1 and TRBJ2-1, with 7 nucleotides matching TRBD2. This CDR3 spans 15 amino acids. V was pared by 4 bases and J by 9 bases, with 13 bases of the junction left unmatched. Germline V gene lookup returns CDR1 SGHRS and CDR2 YFSETQ. The variable domain in full, with the rest retrieved from reference TRBV5-1 and TRBJ2-1, is KAGVTQTPRYLIKTRGQQVTLSCSPISGHRSVSWYQQTPGQGLQFLFEYFSETQRNKGNFPGRFSGRQFSNSRSEMNVSTLELGDSALYLCASSPSGKAEGEQFFGPGTRLTVL.